Following are 11 T cell receptor beta chains from one sample sequenced in a study of CD8 T cells in Susac syndrome. Reverse transcription used roughly 0.5 to 1 ug RNA and random hexamers. TCRdb re-called the immunoSEQ multiplex PCR reads with MiXCR, one entry per CDR3 protein. The table lists approximately 110,000 distinct CDR3 sequences, around 95% of them singletons, with 0.065% to 0.1% in the top ten. Input material: CD4+ T cells from PBMCs. Source of these receptors: a human donor in good health.

V is TRBV7-2 and J is TRBJ2-5, with 8 positions matching TRBD1. Germline values: CDR1 SGHTA, CDR2 FQGNSA. The CDR3 contains 15 residues. Trimming cost V 4 bases and J 5 bases; bases outside gene matches: 9. CDR3 sequence reads: CASSSGAGGWETQYF. CDR3 bases: TGTGCCAGCAGCTCCGGGGCAGGGGGCTGGGAGACCCAGTACTTC. Drawing the rest from reference TRBV7-2 and TRBJ2-5, the complete variable domain is GAGVSQSPSNKVTEKGKDVELRCDPISGHTALYWYRQSLGQGLEFLIYFQGNSAPDKSGLPSDRFSAERTGGSVSTLTIQRTQQEDSAVYLCASSSGAGGWETQYFGPGTRLLVL.

The genes are TRBV27 and TRBJ2-1, with 7 positions matching TRBD2. J lost 7 bases, V lost 1 base, and 10 bases had no gene match. From germline, CDR1 is MNHEY and CDR2 SMNVEV (reference sequence). The CDR3 has 16 residues. The CDR3 region is CASSLLGTTLGNEQFF. CDR3 nucleotide sequence: TGTGCCAGCAGTTTATTGGGGACTACCCTGGGTAATGAGCAGTTCTTC.

The rearrangement joins TRBV19 to TRBJ1-1; D is perhaps TRBD1 (5 bases). Trimming took off 5 bases at V and 1 base at J, with 11 bases between the two ends. The length of the CDR3 is 14 residues. In germline, CDR1 is LNHDA, CDR2 SQIVND (reference sequence). The CDR3 loop reads CASSPSGGNTEAFF. Written as DNA, the CDR3 is TGTGCCAGTAGTCCCAGTGGGGGGAACACTGAAGCTTTCTTT.

This clonotype was seen only once. The CDR3 is CASNGQGLSGYTF. The CDR3 coding sequence is TGTGCCAGCAATGGACAGGGCTTGAGTGGCTACACCTTC. This chain links TRBV2 with TRBJ1-2, with TRBD1 matching over 8 bases. V lost 7 bases and J lost 7; bases outside the gene matches: 8. Germline V gene lookup returns CDR1 SNHLY and CDR2 FYNNEI. CDR3 size: 13 residues.

The rearrangement joins TRBV20-1 to TRBJ2-3, with 10 bases that match TRBD2. Germline CDR1 and CDR2: DFQATT and SNEGSKA (reference sequence). The CDR3 length is 14 residues. This chain's CDR3 is CSATIAGGEDTQYF. CDR3 in DNA: TGCAGCGCCACAATAGCGGGAGGAGAAGATACGCAGTATTTT.

The rearrangement joins TRBV29-1 to TRBJ2-1, with D possibly matching TRBD2 (6 bases). The ends were cut back, 6 bases at V and 4 bases at J, with 16 bases in the middle. Per germline, CDR1 SQVTM and CDR2 ANQGSEA. This CDR3 spans 14 amino acids. The CDR3, as DNA: TGCAGCGTCGTGGGACTCCGCGGGTACAATGAGCAGTTCTTC. Its translation: CSVVGLRGYNEQFF.

CDR3 sequence reads: CASSQDRGGTEAFF. As DNA, the CDR3 is TGCGCCAGCAGCCAAGACAGAGGGGGCACTGAAGCTTTCTTT. This chain joins TRBV5-1 and TRBJ1-1; D might be TRBD1 (6 bases). The V and J ends lost 4 bases and 4 bases respectively, with 14 bases between them. The CDR3 totals 14 residues. In germline, CDR1 is SGHRS, CDR2 YFSETQ.

V gene TRBV20-1 combines with J gene TRBJ2-6; tentatively, D is TRBD1 (6 bases). Germline values: CDR1 DFQATT, CDR2 SNEGSKA (reference sequence). Trimming stripped 1 base from V and 0 bases from J, with 16 bases between. The CDR3 is made up of 18 amino acids. The CDR3 DNA is TGCAGTGCTAGAGTAGGGGCTGGGGGCGTCTCTGGGGCCAACGTCCTGACTTTC. Its protein is CSARVGAGGVSGANVLTF.

This chain links TRBV7-9 with TRBJ2-1, with D perhaps matching TRBD2 (6 bases). The CDR3 sequence is 18 residues long. Germline V gene lookup returns CDR1 SEHNR and CDR2 FQNEAQ (reference sequence). V gave up 6 bases and J gave up 0 bases, with 21 bases separating them. As DNA, the CDR3 is TGTGCCAGCAGACTCTTTAAAGGTAGCGGAAACTCCTACAATGAGCAGTTCTTC. Residues: CASRLFKGSGNSYNEQFF.

This clonotype showed up just once. This CDR3 is CASLLAGAYEQYF. The DNA of the CDR3 is TGCGCCAGCCTTCTGGCGGGAGCCTACGAGCAGTACTTC. V is TRBV10-2 and J is TRBJ2-7; TRBD2 aligns across 7 bases. CDR3 length: 13 amino acids. V dropped 8 bases and J dropped 2; count of bases not matched to a gene: 6. Germline V gives CDR1 WSHSY, CDR2 SAAADI.

The chain couples TRBV7-2 to TRBJ2-2; 7 nucleotides agree with TRBD1. After removal of 5 bases from V and 1 base from J, the junction contained 4 bases not matched to a gene. This CDR3 contains 15 residues. The germline CDR1 and CDR2 sequences are SGHTA and FQGNSA. The CDR3 DNA is TGTGCCAGCAGCGCTAGGACAGGGAACACCGGGGAGCTGTTTTTT. Translation gives CASSARTGNTGELFF.